This T cell receptor (beta chain) was obtained from a study of beta chain features in type 1 diabetes. Sequencing targeted expressed TCRB transcripts, as all isolated RNA had been reverse transcribed. The method was immunoSEQ multiplex PCR; TCRdb's version includes in-frame clones alone and lacks a portion of them. The table shows a few hundred thousand clones, with around 13% occurring only once. V dropped 5 bases and J dropped 8; count of bases not matched to a gene: 6. Germline values: CDR1 SEHNR, CDR2 FQNEAQ (reference sequence). There are 13 residues in the CDR3. This clonotype was sampled from a man between 25 and 39 years old in good health. V is TRBV7-9 and J is TRBJ1-3, with 7 bases that match TRBD1. Sequencing was done on a sample of central memory CD4+ T cells from blood. DNA for the CDR3: TGTGCCAGCAGCAGAGGGGACAGAGACACCATATATTTT. It codes for CASSRGDRDTIYF.